One sample yielded the 25 T cell receptor beta chains listed below, sequenced in a study of T-cell memory formation after mild COVID-19. TCRdb reprocessed the 5' RACE reads with MiXCR, giving one entry per CDR3 protein. The data show some 250,000 distinct CDR3 sequences, roughly 10% seen once. Sequenced material: PBMCs or a T cell subset sorted from them (not recorded which). These receptors were taken from a man aged 18 to 30 who had mild COVID-19 (a few samples of this study predate the infection). Cell type and time point are not known.

The chain uses TRBV19 and TRBJ1-1, with 7 bases aligning to TRBD1. After removal of 2 bases from V and 10 bases from J, the junction contained 7 bases not matched to a gene. The CDR3 length is 13 residues. The germline V gene has CDR1 LNHDA and CDR2 SQIVND (reference sequence). The CDR3 region is CASSIPDRERAFF. The CDR3 DNA sequence: TGTGCCAGTAGTATACCTGACAGGGAACGAGCTTTCTTT.

This clonotype was detected many times. J is TRBJ2-5 and V is TRBV7-2; D could derive from TRBD1 or TRBD2 (6 bases each). The CDR3 extends over 12 amino acids. Germline loops: CDR1 SGHTA, CDR2 FQGNSA. V lost 11 bases to trimming and J lost 5 bases, with 15 bases between them. Here the CDR3 DNA reads TGTGCCTCAGAGGGGGGATGGGAGACCCAGTACTTC. Protein product: CASEGGWETQYF.

In its sample, this clonotype was seen a few times. This chain connects TRBV29-1 to TRBJ1-4; no clear D. V dropped 6 bases and J dropped 6 bases, with 14 bases sitting between them. The CDR3 has 13 amino acids. The germline CDR1 and CDR2 sequences are SQVTM and ANQGSEA. In DNA, the CDR3 is TGCAGCGTCCGGGTTCTAGAGGATGAAAAACTGTTTTTT. The encoded protein is CSVRVLEDEKLFF.

V usage is TRBV9 and J usage is TRBJ2-5; TRBD2 matches 9 bases. The CDR3 covers 16 residues. Germline loops: CDR1 SGDLS, CDR2 YYNGEE. The V gene end was trimmed by 3 bases and the J gene end by 5 bases; junction bases not matched to a gene: 11. The CDR3 DNA reads TGTGCCAGCAGCGAGCGGAGCGGGGGGTTTGGGGAGACCCAGTACTTC. It codes for CASSERSGGFGETQYF.

This clonotype was found a few times. CDR3 sequence reads: CASSLDRGPGYTF. The CDR3 DNA is TGTGCCAGCAGCTTGGACAGGGGGCCTGGCTACACCTTC. The V gene is TRBV7-8, the J gene TRBJ1-2; the match to TRBD1 covers 11 bases. The CDR3 is 13 amino acids. CDR1 and CDR2 (germline): SGHVS, FQNEAQ. V gave up 3 bases and J gave up 7 bases; unmatched junction bases: 1.

The chain has TRBV6-5 and TRBJ1-2; 10 bases line up with TRBD1. Unmatched junction bases numbered 3, after V lost 2 bases and J lost 3 bases. The CDR3 totals 15 residues. Germline CDR1 MNHEY, CDR2 SVGAGI. The CDR3 nucleotides read TGTGCCAGCAGTTACACGACAGGGGGCCACTATGGCTACACCTTC. It encodes CASSYTTGGHYGYTF.

This clonotype was recorded a few times. The chain is built from TRBV7-9 and TRBJ1-3, with D tentatively TRBD1 (5 bases). The V and J ends lost 3 bases and 0 bases respectively, with 9 bases between them. This CDR3 region has 15 residues. Germline lookup yields CDR1 SEHNR and CDR2 FQNEAQ (reference sequence). CDR3 in DNA: TGTGCCAGCAGCTTTGGGGGGAGCTCTGGAAACACCATATATTTT. Residues: CASSFGGSSGNTIYF.

The chain couples TRBV12-3 or TRBV12-4 to TRBJ2-6; D is unresolved. This CDR3 region has 15 residues. Trimming left V 3 bases short and J 3 bases short, with 9 bases between. Here the CDR3 DNA reads TGTGCCAGCAGTTTGCGTTACGGTGGGGCCAACGTCCTGACTTTC. Translation: CASSLRYGGANVLTF.

The chain couples TRBV6-2 or TRBV6-3 to TRBJ2-2; 7 bases map to TRBD1. Looked up from germline, CDR1 is MNHEY and CDR2 is SVGEGT. Trimming took 6 bases from V and 6 from J; bases not matched to a gene: 4. CDR3 length: 13 residues. DNA for the CDR3: TGTGCCAGCAGAAGGGGGACAGCCGGGGAGCTGTTTTTT. Its translation is CASRRGTAGELFF.

In its sample, this clonotype was seen a few times. The genes are TRBV5-1 and TRBJ1-2; D is unclear. CDR1 and CDR2 from the germline V gene are SGHRS and YFSETQ. Trimming left V 0 bases short and J 7 bases short, with 13 bases between. The CDR3 totals 14 residues. The CDR3 DNA reads TGCGCCAGCAGCTTGGAGCCACGACTATCTGGCTACACCTTC. This sequence encodes CASSLEPRLSGYTF.

As DNA, the CDR3 is TGTGCCAGCAGTGTCCAGGGGCGCACTGAAGCTTTCTTT. This encodes CASSVQGRTEAFF. This chain links TRBV6-6 with TRBJ1-1; tentatively, D is TRBD1 (6 bases). There are 13 residues in the CDR3. V gave up 5 bases and J gave up 4 bases, with 11 bases separating them. Germline-derived CDR1 and CDR2 are MNHNY and SVGAGI (reference sequence).

This clonotype was found a few times. The chain carries TRBV5-1 and TRBJ1-2; unclear D gene. V lost 3 bases and J 3 bases, leaving 21 bases between the germline ends. Germline V gives CDR1 SGHRS, CDR2 YFSETQ. The CDR3 runs 17 residues. CDR3 nucleotides: TGCGCCAGCAGCTCTCTACCTTTACTCACCCACGACTATGGCTACACCTTC. Translation: CASSSLPLLTHDYGYTF. Using reference TRBV5-1 and TRBJ1-2 for the parts outside the CDR3, the full variable domain is KAGVTQTPRYLIKTRGQQVTLSCSPISGHRSVSWYQQTPGQGLQFLFEYFSETQRNKGNFPGRFSGRQFSNSRSEMNVSTLELGDSALYLCASSSLPLLTHDYGYTFGSGTRLTVV.

There are a few counts of this clonotype. V is TRBV5-1 and J is TRBJ2-7, with 10 bases aligning to TRBD1. This CDR3 is built from 16 residues. CDR1 and CDR2 from the germline V gene are SGHRS and YFSETQ. The J segment lost 1 base and the V segment lost 4 bases, leaving 8 bases of the junction unmatched. The CDR3 loop reads CASSPEPGQGSYEQYV. For the CDR3, the DNA is TGCGCCAGCAGCCCCGAGCCGGGACAGGGGTCCTACGAGCAGTACGTC.

This clonotype was seen only a few times. The chain joins TRBV19 to TRBJ1-5, with D tentatively TRBD1 (5 bases). The germline V and J ends were trimmed by 9 bases and 4 bases, with 25 bases remaining between them. CDR3 length: 17 amino acids. The germline V gene encodes CDR1 LNHDA and CDR2 SQIVND (reference sequence). In nucleotides, the CDR3 is TGTGCCAGCCAGTGGTCCCACACACAGGCGGCGAATCAGCCCCAGCATTTT. This translates into CASQWSHTQAANQPQHF.

The chain couples TRBV5-1 to TRBJ2-7, with D unresolved. Per germline, CDR1 SGHRS and CDR2 YFSETQ. The CDR3 has 13 amino acids. Deletions cut 4 bases from V and 7 bases from J, with 15 bases between. In DNA form, the CDR3 reads TGCGCCAGCAGCCCCCCCCTCTCCAGGGAGCAGTACTTC. Translated: CASSPPLSREQYF. The complete variable domain, with remaining parts taken from reference TRBV5-1 and TRBJ2-7, reads KAGVTQTPRYLIKTRGQQVTLSCSPISGHRSVSWYQQTPGQGLQFLFEYFSETQRNKGNFPGRFSGRQFSNSRSEMNVSTLELGDSALYLCASSPPLSREQYFGPGTRLTVT.

This clonotype was picked up many times. V is TRBV4-1 and J is TRBJ2-1, with 8 bases aligning to TRBD1. The junction had 5 bases not matched to a gene; V was cut back by 0 bases and J by 4 bases. Per the germline V gene, CDR1 is MGHRA and CDR2 is YSYEKL. The CDR3 is 16 amino acids. The CDR3 is CASSQDSGGGYNEQFF. The DNA of the CDR3 is TGCGCCAGCAGCCAAGATTCAGGGGGCGGTTACAATGAGCAGTTCTTC.

The CDR3 reads CATTGQRSYEQYV. The CDR3 DNA follows: TGTGCCACTACGGGACAGAGATCCTACGAGCAGTACGTC. The rearrangement uses TRBV28 and TRBJ2-7; 7 nucleotides agree with TRBD1. Germline-derived CDR1 and CDR2 are MDHEN and SYDVKM. The V segment lost 10 bases and the J segment 1 base; nucleotides outside the gene matches: 7. The CDR3 length is 13 residues.

This chain links TRBV19 with TRBJ2-3; D not resolved. The V gene lost 4 bases and the J gene lost 6 bases, with 8 bases spanning the gap. Germline CDR1 is LNHDA and CDR2 is SQIVND (reference sequence). The CDR3 spans 12 residues. The DNA for the CDR3 is TGTGCCAGTAGTAATATGGACGATACGCAGTATTTT. Protein product: CASSNMDDTQYF.

This clonotype occurred a few times. The CDR3 reads CASMRAPNTEAFF. CDR3 in DNA: TGTGCCAGCATGCGGGCGCCGAACACTGAAGCTTTCTTT. The gene calls are TRBV6-6 and TRBJ1-1; D not resolved. The germline gives CDR1 MNHNY, CDR2 SVGAGI (reference sequence). This CDR3 is built from 13 residues. Trimming pared 7 bases from V and 1 base from J, leaving 10 bases between.

The chain links TRBV29-1 to TRBJ2-7, with D hard to call. The CDR3 sequence is 11 residues long. V was shortened by 7 bases and J by 4 bases, with 11 bases between the two germline ends. Germline loops: CDR1 SQVTM, CDR2 ANQGSEA. The CDR3 spells CSGDFGYEQYF. In DNA form, the CDR3 reads TGCAGCGGTGACTTCGGGTACGAGCAGTACTTC.

This CDR3 is CASMTGWETQYF. The CDR3 coding sequence is TGTGCCAGCATGACAGGGTGGGAGACCCAGTACTTC. The V gene is TRBV7-9, the J gene TRBJ2-5; 7 bases match TRBD1. J gave up 5 bases and V 7 bases, and 4 bases lay outside the gene matches. The V gene's germline CDR1 is SEHNR and CDR2 FQNEAQ (reference sequence). This CDR3 is built from 12 residues.

The rearrangement uses TRBV11-1 and TRBJ2-1; the D is unclear. V dropped 6 bases and J dropped 2 bases, with 14 bases sitting between them. The CDR3 covers 15 residues. Germline CDR1 SGHAT, CDR2 FQDESV (reference sequence). The CDR3: CASSLDWAPYNEQFF. In DNA, the CDR3 is TGTGCCAGCAGTCTCGACTGGGCACCCTACAATGAGCAGTTCTTC.

This clonotype was observed a few times. The chain recombines TRBV6-6 with TRBJ1-2; tentatively, D is TRBD1 (6 bases). The CDR3 is 14 residues long. Trimming pared 2 bases from V and 4 bases from J, leaving 11 bases between. The germline gives CDR1 MNHNY, CDR2 SVGAGI (reference sequence). This chain's CDR3 is CASSYGGLVYGYTF. For the CDR3, the DNA is TGTGCCAGCAGTTACGGGGGGCTGGTCTATGGCTACACCTTC.

The J gene is TRBJ2-2, the V gene TRBV18; TRBD1 might be the D (5 bases). Germline V CDR1 and CDR2: KGHSH, LQKENI. V lost 3 bases and J 3 bases, leaving 8 bases between the germline ends. The CDR3 has 14 amino acids. The CDR3 reads CASSPLQDTGELFF. The CDR3 bases are TGTGCCAGCTCACCTCTACAGGACACCGGGGAGCTGTTTTTT.

Ten or more counts support this clonotype. The CDR3 bases are TGCAGTGCTAGAGAAAAACCGGGACAGGGTCCCCTGGCGCGTTATGAAAAACTGTTTTTT. Protein product: CSAREKPGQGPLARYEKLFF. The chain couples TRBV20-1 to TRBJ1-4; 9 bases agree with TRBD1. This CDR3 contains 20 residues. V gave up 0 bases and J gave up 6 bases; unmatched junction bases: 20. In germline, CDR1 is DFQATT, CDR2 SNEGSKA (reference sequence).